The sequence of this T cell receptor beta chain was determined in a study of molecular identifiers for immune sequencing clone quantification. Germline CDR1 is SNHLY and CDR2 is FYNNEI. V was cut by 2 bases and J by 1 base, with 11 bases left in between. The length of the CDR3 is 16 residues. Preparation methods for the bulk TCR libraries were those previously described, with listed TCR primers. TCRdb analysed the PCR reads with MiXCR anew, one entry per CDR3 protein. The data contain a few hundred thousand distinct CDR3 sequences, about a fifth of them singletons. This receptor was taken from a human donor in good health. Some libraries in this study had Jurkat cell RNA spiked in. Sequenced sample: naive CD8+ T cells from blood, with Jurkat cell RNA spiked in. Subset defined: FACS-sorted CD8+CD4-CCR7+CD45RA+ naive T cells. J is TRBJ2-2 and V is TRBV2; perhaps TRBD1 as D (6 bases). The CDR3 here is CASSETTGQNTGELFF. The CDR3 region has the DNA TGTGCCAGCAGTGAAACGACAGGACAGAACACCGGGGAGCTGTTTTTT.